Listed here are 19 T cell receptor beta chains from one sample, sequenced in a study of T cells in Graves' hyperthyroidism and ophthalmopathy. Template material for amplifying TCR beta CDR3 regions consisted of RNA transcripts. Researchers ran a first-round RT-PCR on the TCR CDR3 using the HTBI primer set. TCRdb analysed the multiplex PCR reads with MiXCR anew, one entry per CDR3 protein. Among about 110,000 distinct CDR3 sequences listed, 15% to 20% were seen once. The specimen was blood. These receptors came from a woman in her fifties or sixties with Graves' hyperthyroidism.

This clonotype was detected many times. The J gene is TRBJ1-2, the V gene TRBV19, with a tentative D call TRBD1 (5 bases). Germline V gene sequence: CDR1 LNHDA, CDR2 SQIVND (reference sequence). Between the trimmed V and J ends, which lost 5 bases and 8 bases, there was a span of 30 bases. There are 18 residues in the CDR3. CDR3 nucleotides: TGTGCCAGTAGTCCCGCCCCCCAGGGTCTATCCCCACCCATCGGCTACACCTTC. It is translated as CASSPAPQGLSPPIGYTF.

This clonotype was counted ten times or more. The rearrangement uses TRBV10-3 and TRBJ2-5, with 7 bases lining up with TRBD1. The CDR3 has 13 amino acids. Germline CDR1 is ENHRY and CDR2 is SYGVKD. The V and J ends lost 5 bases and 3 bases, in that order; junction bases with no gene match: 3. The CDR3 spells CAISPGTEETQYF. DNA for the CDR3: TGTGCCATCAGTCCCGGGACAGAAGAGACCCAGTACTTC.

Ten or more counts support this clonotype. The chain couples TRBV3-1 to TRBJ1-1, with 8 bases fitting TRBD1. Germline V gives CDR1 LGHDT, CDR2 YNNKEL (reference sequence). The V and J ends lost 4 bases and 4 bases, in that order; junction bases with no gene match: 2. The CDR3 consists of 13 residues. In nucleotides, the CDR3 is TGTGCCAGCAGCCGGACAGGGACCACTGAAGCTTTCTTT. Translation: CASSRTGTTEAFF. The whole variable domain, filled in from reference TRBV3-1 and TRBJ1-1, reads DTAVSQTPKYLVTQMGNDKSIKCEQNLGHDTMYWYKQDSKKFLKIMFSYNNKELIINETVPNRFSPKSPDKAHLNLHINSLELGDSAVYFCASSRTGTTEAFFGQGTRLTVV.

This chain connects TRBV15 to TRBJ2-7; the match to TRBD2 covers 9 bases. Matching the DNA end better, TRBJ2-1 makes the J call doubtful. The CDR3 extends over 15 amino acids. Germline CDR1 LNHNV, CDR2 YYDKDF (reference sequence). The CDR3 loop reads CATSRVAGGSYEQFF. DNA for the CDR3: TGTGCCACCAGCAGAGTTGCGGGAGGGTCCTACGAGCAGTTCTTC.

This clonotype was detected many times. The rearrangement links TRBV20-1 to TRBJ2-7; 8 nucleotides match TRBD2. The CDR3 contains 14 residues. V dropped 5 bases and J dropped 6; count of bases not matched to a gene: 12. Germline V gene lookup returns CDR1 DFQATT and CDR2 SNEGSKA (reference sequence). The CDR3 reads CSAPPGLDDSEQYF. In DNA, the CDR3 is TGCAGTGCTCCCCCGGGACTAGATGATAGCGAGCAGTACTTC.

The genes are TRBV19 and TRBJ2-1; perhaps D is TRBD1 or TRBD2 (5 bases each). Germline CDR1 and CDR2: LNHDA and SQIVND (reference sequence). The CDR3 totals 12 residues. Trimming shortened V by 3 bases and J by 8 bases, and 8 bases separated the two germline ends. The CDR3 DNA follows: TGTGCCAGTAGTATTGTGGGGGATGAGCAGTTCTTC. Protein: CASSIVGDEQFF. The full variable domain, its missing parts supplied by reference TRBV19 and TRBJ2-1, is DGGITQSPKYLFRKEGQNVTLSCEQNLNHDAMYWYRQDPGQGLRLIYYSQIVNDFQKGDIAEGYSVSREKKESFPLTVTSAQKNPTAFYLCASSIVGDEQFFGPGTRLTVL.

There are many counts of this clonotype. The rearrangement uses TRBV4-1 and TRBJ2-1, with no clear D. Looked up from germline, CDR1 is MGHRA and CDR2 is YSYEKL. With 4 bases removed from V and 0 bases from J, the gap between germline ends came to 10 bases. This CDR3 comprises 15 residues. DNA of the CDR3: TGCGCCAGCAGCCCGAAATGGAGCTCCTACAATGAGCAGTTCTTC. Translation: CASSPKWSSYNEQFF.

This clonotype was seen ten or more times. The CDR3 region has the DNA TGTGCCAGCAGTGAAGCGCTCGGCTACACCTTC. It specifies CASSEALGYTF. The chain joins TRBV2 to TRBJ1-2; D remains ambiguous. The CDR3 totals 11 residues. Per germline, CDR1 SNHLY and CDR2 FYNNEI. The ends were cut back, 0 bases at V and 8 bases at J, with 4 bases in the middle.

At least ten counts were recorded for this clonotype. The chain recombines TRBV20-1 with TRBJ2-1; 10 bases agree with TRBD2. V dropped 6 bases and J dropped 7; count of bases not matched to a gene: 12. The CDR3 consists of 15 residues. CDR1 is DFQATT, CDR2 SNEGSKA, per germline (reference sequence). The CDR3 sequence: CSAKTSGIIGNEQFF. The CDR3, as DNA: TGCAGTGCCAAAACTAGCGGGATTATTGGAAATGAGCAGTTCTTC.

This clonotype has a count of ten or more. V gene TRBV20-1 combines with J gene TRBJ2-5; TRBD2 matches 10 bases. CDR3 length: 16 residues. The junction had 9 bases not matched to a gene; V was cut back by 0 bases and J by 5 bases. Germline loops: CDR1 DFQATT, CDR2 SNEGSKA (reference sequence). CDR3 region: CSARDPTAGGPETQYF. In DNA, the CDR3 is TGCAGTGCTAGAGATCCCACAGCGGGAGGGCCGGAGACCCAGTACTTC.

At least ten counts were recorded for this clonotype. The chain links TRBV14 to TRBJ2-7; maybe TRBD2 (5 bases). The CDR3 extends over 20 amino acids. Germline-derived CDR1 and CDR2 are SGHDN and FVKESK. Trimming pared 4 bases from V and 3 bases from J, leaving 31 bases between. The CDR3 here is CASSRRGTEKPKAVYYEQYV. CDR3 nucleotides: TGTGCCAGCAGCCGGCGAGGCACAGAGAAGCCCAAAGCGGTTTACTACGAGCAGTACGTC.

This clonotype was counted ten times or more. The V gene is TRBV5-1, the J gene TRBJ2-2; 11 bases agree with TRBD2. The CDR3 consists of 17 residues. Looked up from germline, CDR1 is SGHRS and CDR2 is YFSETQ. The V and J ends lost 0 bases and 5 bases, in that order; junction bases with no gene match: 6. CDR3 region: CASSLATSGRSTGELFF. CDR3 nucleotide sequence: TGCGCCAGCAGCTTGGCCACTAGCGGGAGATCAACCGGGGAGCTGTTTTTT.

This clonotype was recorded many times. The CDR3 DNA sequence: TGTGCCAGCAGTGGGACAGGGGCCGGTCAGCCCCAGCATTTT. Translation gives CASSGTGAGQPQHF. The chain carries TRBV2 and TRBJ1-5; 9 positions match TRBD1. The CDR3 length is 14 residues. Unmatched junction bases numbered 4, after V lost 4 bases and J lost 6 bases. From germline, CDR1 is SNHLY and CDR2 FYNNEI.

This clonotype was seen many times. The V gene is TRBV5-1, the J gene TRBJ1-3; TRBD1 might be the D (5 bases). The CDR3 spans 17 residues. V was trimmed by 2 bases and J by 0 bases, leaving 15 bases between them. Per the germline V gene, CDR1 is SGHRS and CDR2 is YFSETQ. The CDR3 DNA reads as TGCGCCAGCAGCTTACTTCATGGACAAGACTCTGGAAACACCATATATTTT. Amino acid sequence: CASSLLHGQDSGNTIYF.

The chain's CDR3 is CASSSQGGTGELFF. CDR3 bases: TGTGCCAGCAGCTCCCAGGGGGGCACCGGGGAGCTGTTTTTT. The chain employs TRBV2 and TRBJ2-2; D might be TRBD1 (7 bases). There are 14 residues in the CDR3. Germline CDR1 reads SNHLY; CDR2 reads FYNNEI. Between the trimmed V and J ends, which lost 6 bases and 4 bases, there was a span of 12 bases.

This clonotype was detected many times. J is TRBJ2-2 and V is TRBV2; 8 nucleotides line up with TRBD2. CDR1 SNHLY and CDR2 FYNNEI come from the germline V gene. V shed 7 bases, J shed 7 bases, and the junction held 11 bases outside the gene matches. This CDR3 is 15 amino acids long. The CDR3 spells CASNVDGRAIGELFF. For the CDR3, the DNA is TGTGCCAGCAATGTGGACGGGAGGGCCATCGGGGAGCTGTTTTTT.

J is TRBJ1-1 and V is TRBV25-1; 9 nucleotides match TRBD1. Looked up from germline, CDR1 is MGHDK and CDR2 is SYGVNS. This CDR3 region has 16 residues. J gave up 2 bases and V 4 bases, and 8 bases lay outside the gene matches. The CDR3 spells CASSALPGQGNTEAFF. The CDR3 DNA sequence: TGTGCCAGCAGTGCCCTTCCGGGACAGGGTAACACTGAAGCTTTCTTT.

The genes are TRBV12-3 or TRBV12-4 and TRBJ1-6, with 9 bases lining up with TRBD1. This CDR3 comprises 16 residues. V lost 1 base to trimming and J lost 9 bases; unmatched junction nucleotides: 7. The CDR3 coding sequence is TGTGCCAGCAGTTTAGGTCCGGGACAGGGTGGTTCACCCCTCCACTTT. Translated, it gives CASSLGPGQGGSPLHF.

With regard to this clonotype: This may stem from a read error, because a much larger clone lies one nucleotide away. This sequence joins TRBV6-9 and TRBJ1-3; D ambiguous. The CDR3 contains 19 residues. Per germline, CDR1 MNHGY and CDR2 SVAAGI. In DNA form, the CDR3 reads TGTGCCAGCAGTTACAACCCCCCGGCAGGAACTCTCTCTGGAGACACCATATATTTT. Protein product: CASSYNPPAGTLSGDTIYF.